This T cell receptor (beta chain) was recovered during a study of blood T cell repertoires in COVID-19. Study-level background: Samples came from the United States, Italy and Spain, spanning acute and convalescent COVID-19.

Germline V gene data show CDR1 as KGHSH and CDR2 as LQKENI. This CDR3 is built from 13 residues. The trim removed 6 bases at V and 7 bases at J, leaving 6 bases unmatched. Repertoires were generated with immunoSEQ multiplex PCR, while TCRdb's copy carries only in-frame clones and drops some. The sample comprises 80,000 or so clones, roughly 80% of which are singletons, and more than 15% rests with the top ten. This rearrangement joins TRBV18 to TRBJ1-5, with 7 bases matching TRBD1. Source material: peripheral blood. The receptor was isolated from a woman aged 55-70 years with acute or convalescent COVID-19. CDR3 in amino acids: CASSQGEYQPQHF. As DNA, the CDR3 is TGTGCCAGCTCTCAGGGGGAGTACCAGCCCCAGCATTTT. Variable domain in full (rest from reference TRBV18 and TRBJ1-5): NAGVMQNPRHLVRRRGQEARLRCSPMKGHSHVYWYRQLPEEGLKFMVYLQKENIIDESGMPKERFSAEFPKEGPSILRIQQVVRGDSAAYFCASSQGEYQPQHFGDGTRLSIL.